A single sample gave rise to the 26 T cell receptor beta chains below, sequenced in a study of CD8 T cells in ankylosing spondylitis. TCRdb reprocessed the 5' RACE reads with MiXCR, giving one entry per CDR3 protein. The data show just over 350,000 distinct CDR3 sequences, approximately 22% seen once. The specimen was blood, either unsorted or a sorted T cell fraction (not recorded which). These receptor sequences come from a male donor with ankylosing spondylitis or in good health (not recorded which).

This chain connects TRBV2 to TRBJ2-5, with 8 positions matching TRBD1. V dropped 1 base and J dropped 4; count of bases not matched to a gene: 5. The germline CDR1 and CDR2 sequences are SNHLY and FYNNEI. This CDR3 has 15 amino acids. In DNA, the CDR3 is TGTGCCAGCAGTGAAGGCAGGGGGCGTTCAGAGACCCAGTACTTC. This encodes CASSEGRGRSETQYF.

V is TRBV7-6 and J is TRBJ2-3; 7 bases fit TRBD2. Losses at the gene ends were 1 base for V and 0 bases for J; bases not matched to a gene: 4. The CDR3 runs to 16 residues. Germline assignment: CDR1 SGHVS and CDR2 FNYEAQ. This chain's CDR3 is CASSLGSSGSTDTQYF. In nucleotides, the CDR3 is TGTGCCAGCAGCTTAGGGTCTAGCGGAAGCACAGATACGCAGTATTTT.

The chain joins TRBV5-6 to TRBJ2-7; D uncertain. V lost 1 base to trimming and J lost 6 bases, with 8 bases between them. The CDR3 length is 12 residues. CDR1 and CDR2 (germline): SGHDT, YYEEEE. CDR3 amino acids: CASSLLEIEQYF. The CDR3 DNA reads TGTGCCAGCAGCTTGTTAGAGATCGAGCAGTACTTC.

The chain is built from TRBV18 and TRBJ2-1; perhaps TRBD2 as D (5 bases). V was shortened by 7 bases and J by 7 bases, with 17 bases between the two germline ends. The CDR3 spans 14 residues. The germline CDR1 and CDR2 sequences are KGHSH and LQKENI. The CDR3 DNA sequence: TGTGCCAGCTTCGCCCCAGGACTGTTGAATGAGCAGTTCTTC. This translates into CASFAPGLLNEQFF.

In this sample, this clonotype turned up many times. The chain recombines TRBV13 with TRBJ2-5; TRBD2 matches 9 bases. This CDR3 is 14 amino acids long. Per the germline V gene, CDR1 is PRHDT and CDR2 is FYEKMQ (reference sequence). V lost 8 bases to trimming and J lost 2 bases; unmatched junction nucleotides: 6. CDR3 sequence reads: CASGAAGGQETQYF. The CDR3 coding sequence is TGTGCCAGCGGGGCAGCGGGGGGACAAGAGACCCAGTACTTC. The whole variable domain, remainder taken from reference TRBV13 and TRBJ2-5, is AAGVIQSPRHLIKEKRETATLKCYPIPRHDTVYWYQQGPGQDPQFLISFYEKMQSDKGSIPDRFSAQQFSDYHSELNMSSLELGDSALYFCASGAAGGQETQYFGPGTRLLVL.

In this sample, this clonotype turned up a few times. The chain has TRBV24-1 and TRBJ2-5; 9 bases fit TRBD2. Trimming cost V 5 bases and J 4 bases; bases outside gene matches: 13. The CDR3 is made up of 17 amino acids. Germline CDR1 and CDR2: KGHDR and SFDVKD. CDR3: CATSALGETSGSETQYF. DNA for the CDR3: TGTGCCACCAGTGCGCTCGGCGAGACTAGCGGATCAGAGACCCAGTACTTC.

With respect to this clonotype: This could be a read error, since a much larger clone is one nucleotide away. The chain couples TRBV29-1 to TRBJ2-3; 7 bases fit TRBD2. This CDR3 has 16 amino acids. Germline CDR1 SQVTM, CDR2 ANQGSEA. CDR3 sequence: CCVGRAHVAPTDTQYF. The DNA for the CDR3 is TGCTGCGTTGGGAGGGCCCACGTCGCGCCAACAGATACGCAGTATTTT.

This clonotype was found a few times. The chain links TRBV9 to TRBJ2-1, with a tentative D call TRBD2 (5 bases). Germline V gene data show CDR1 as SGDLS and CDR2 as YYNGEE. The CDR3 runs 13 residues. V was clipped by 0 bases and J by 13 bases, with 14 bases between them. The CDR3 is CASSVGPEARQFF. The CDR3 DNA reads as TGTGCCAGCAGCGTAGGGCCGGAGGCTCGCCAGTTCTTC.

The V call is TRBV5-1, the J call TRBJ1-5, with D tentatively TRBD1 (5 bases). V was clipped by 0 bases and J by 9 bases, with 7 bases between them. CDR3 length: 12 amino acids. Germline CDR1 SGHRS, CDR2 YFSETQ. CDR3 residues: CASSLAGGPQHF. CDR3 nucleotide sequence: TGCGCCAGCAGCTTGGCCGGGGGGCCCCAGCATTTT. Supplemented by reference TRBV5-1 and TRBJ1-5, the full variable domain reads KAGVTQTPRYLIKTRGQQVTLSCSPISGHRSVSWYQQTPGQGLQFLFEYFSETQRNKGNFPGRFSGRQFSNSRSEMNVSTLELGDSALYLCASSLAGGPQHFGDGTRLSIL.

The chain recombines TRBV12-3 or TRBV12-4 with TRBJ2-7; D remains ambiguous. CDR3 length: 14 amino acids. The V and J ends lost 3 bases and 5 bases respectively, with 14 bases between them. The CDR3 reads CASSLGLLRDEQYF. In DNA, the CDR3 is TGTGCCAGCAGTTTGGGTTTGCTTAGGGACGAGCAGTACTTC.

This chain uses TRBV20-1 with TRBJ2-3; D remains ambiguous. The ends were cut back, 0 bases at V and 5 bases at J, with 12 bases in the middle. Germline V gives CDR1 DFQATT, CDR2 SNEGSKA (reference sequence). The CDR3 loop spans 14 amino acids. The CDR3 DNA is TGCAGTGCTAGAGATACAGTCTTTCTAGATACGCAGTATTTT. Translated, it gives CSARDTVFLDTQYF.

The CDR3 DNA is TGTGCCAGCAGCTTAGGCAGCGCACCTCCCAATGAGCAGTTCTTC. Residues: CASSLGSAPPNEQFF. V gene TRBV7-9 combines with J gene TRBJ2-1; D gene uncertain. This CDR3 has 15 residues. The germline V gene encodes CDR1 SEHNR and CDR2 FQNEAQ (reference sequence). The ends were cut back, 1 base at V and 6 bases at J, with 13 bases in the middle. The full variable domain, in which reference TRBV7-9 and TRBJ2-1 provide the parts outside the CDR3, is DTGVSQNPRHKITKRGQNVTFRCDPISEHNRLYWYRQTLGQGPEFLTYFQNEAQLEKSRLLSDRFSAERPKGSFSTLEIQRTEQGDSAMYLCASSLGSAPPNEQFFGPGTRLTVL.

J is TRBJ2-5 and V is TRBV20-1; possible D gene TRBD2, 7 bases. This CDR3 region has 16 residues. V lost 0 bases to trimming and J lost 0 bases, with 14 bases between them. Germline CDR1 DFQATT, CDR2 SNEGSKA (reference sequence). The CDR3 nucleotides read TGCAGTGCTAGAGACCTGGGGGGGGCGTACCAAGAGACCCAGTACTTC. Translating it yields CSARDLGGAYQETQYF.

J is TRBJ2-3 and V is TRBV12-3 or TRBV12-4; possible D gene TRBD1, 7 bases. This CDR3 contains 15 residues. The germline V and J ends were trimmed by 3 bases and 2 bases, with 12 bases remaining between them. CDR3 in DNA: TGTGCCAGCAGTTTGCGGGACAGACCCACAGATACGCAGTATTTT. This codes for CASSLRDRPTDTQYF.

This clonotype was seen a few times. The gene calls are TRBV4-2 and TRBJ2-1, with 11 bases lining up with TRBD2. CDR3 size: 15 residues. V shed 1 base, J shed 8 bases, and the junction held 4 bases outside the gene matches. Germline CDR1 LGHNA, CDR2 YNFKEQ. As DNA, the CDR3 is TGTGCCAGCAGCCAAGTGCTAGCGGGAGGTGATGAGCAGTTCTTC. Protein sequence: CASSQVLAGGDEQFF.

This chain links TRBV29-1 with TRBJ2-2, with 9 bases lining up with TRBD2. Trimming cost V 4 bases and J 1 base; bases outside gene matches: 10. CDR1 and CDR2 (germline): SQVTM, ANQGSEA. The CDR3 is 17 amino acids. CDR3 coding DNA: TGCAGCGTTGTAGGGGATAGCGGGGGACGGAACACCGGGGAGCTGTTTTTT. Amino acid sequence: CSVVGDSGGRNTGELFF.

The table lists this clonotype with a few counts. The V gene is TRBV4-1, the J gene TRBJ2-5; 10 bases agree with TRBD1. V was pared by 2 bases and J by 5 bases, with 5 bases of the junction left unmatched. In germline, CDR1 is MGHRA, CDR2 YSYEKL. This CDR3 comprises 15 residues. This chain's CDR3 is CASSQRDRGLETQYF. The CDR3 nucleotides read TGCGCCAGCAGCCAACGTGACAGGGGGCTGGAGACCCAGTACTTC.

The J gene is TRBJ2-7, the V gene TRBV19, with D possibly TRBD1 on 5 matching bases. The CDR3 runs to 14 residues. Trimming took off 1 base at V and 2 bases at J, with 9 bases between the two ends. Germline V gene lookup returns CDR1 LNHDA and CDR2 SQIVND (reference sequence). CDR3 loop: CASSIGAGPYEQYF. CDR3 sequence (DNA): TGTGCCAGTAGTATAGGGGCAGGGCCCTACGAGCAGTACTTC. Based on the CDR3 plus reference TRBV19 and TRBJ2-7, the full variable domain is DGGITQSPKYLFRKEGQNVTLSCEQNLNHDAMYWYRQDPGQGLRLIYYSQIVNDFQKGDIAEGYSVSREKKESFPLTVTSAQKNPTAFYLCASSIGAGPYEQYFGPGTRLTVT.

The V gene is TRBV6-1, the J gene TRBJ2-1; a possible D gene is TRBD1 (6 bases). The V end was cut by 7 bases, the J end by 0 bases, with 10 bases between. The CDR3 runs 14 residues. Germline CDR1 reads MNHNS; CDR2 reads SASEGT. CDR3 nucleotides: TGTGCCAGCACGCAGGGGAGCTCCTACAATGAGCAGTTCTTC. This sequence encodes CASTQGSSYNEQFF.

This rearrangement joins TRBV7-9 to TRBJ2-7, with D unclear. CDR1 and CDR2 (germline): SEHNR, FQNEAQ (reference sequence). V was clipped by 3 bases and J by 6 bases, with 9 bases between them. The CDR3 loop spans 12 amino acids. CDR3 DNA sequence: TGTGCCAGCAGCTTCGGAGTTTTCGAGCAGTACTTC. Translation: CASSFGVFEQYF.

The chain is built from TRBV4-1 and TRBJ2-3; D is ambiguous. Trimming took off 1 base at V and 4 bases at J, with 6 bases between the two ends. The germline V gene encodes CDR1 MGHRA and CDR2 YSYEKL. This CDR3 contains 13 residues. The CDR3 DNA is TGCGCCAGCAGCCAAGTCGAGGCAGATACGCAGTATTTT. It specifies CASSQVEADTQYF.

This chain uses TRBV20-1 with TRBJ1-4; D is perhaps TRBD1 (5 bases). V was cut by 1 base and J by 8 bases, with 14 bases left in between. Looked up from germline, CDR1 is DFQATT and CDR2 is SNEGSKA (reference sequence). CDR3 size: 14 residues. CDR3 in amino acids: CSARVLGVHEKLFF. In nucleotides, the CDR3 is TGCAGTGCTAGAGTATTGGGGGTCCACGAAAAACTGTTTTTT.

This clonotype turned up a few times. V and J are TRBV29-1 and TRBJ2-2; D is unclear. V was shortened by 7 bases and J by 6 bases, with 12 bases between the two germline ends. This CDR3 is 12 amino acids long. Looked up from germline, CDR1 is SQVTM and CDR2 is ANQGSEA. The CDR3 DNA follows: TGCAGCGCTATCGTAGTTTCCGGGGAGCTGTTTTTT. Encoded protein: CSAIVVSGELFF.

V usage is TRBV12-3 or TRBV12-4 and J usage is TRBJ1-2; D remains unclear. The V end was cut by 2 bases, the J end by 4 bases, with 11 bases between. The CDR3 runs to 14 residues. As DNA, the CDR3 is TGTGCCAGCAGTTTAATCCTTTCGTCCTATGGCTACACCTTC. Residues: CASSLILSSYGYTF.

This clonotype has just a few counts. The rearrangement joins TRBV12-3 or TRBV12-4 to TRBJ2-3; a weak D match, TRBD1 (5 bases). V was trimmed by 8 bases and J by 5 bases, leaving 14 bases between them. The CDR3 length is 13 residues. CDR3 in DNA: TGTGCCAGCGACGGACCAGGGTTAGATACGCAGTATTTT. Amino acids: CASDGPGLDTQYF.

Here the CDR3 reads CSARKGTSYEQYF. The DNA for the CDR3 is TGCAGTGCTAGGAAGGGGACCTCCTACGAGCAGTACTTC. J is TRBJ2-7 and V is TRBV20-1; D is possibly TRBD1 or TRBD2 (5 bases each). Trimming pared 3 bases from V and 0 bases from J, leaving 9 bases between. Germline V CDR1 and CDR2: DFQATT, SNEGSKA (reference sequence). This CDR3 comprises 13 residues.